One sample yielded the 15 T cell receptor beta chains listed below, sequenced in a study of OX40 agonist ivuxolimab in advanced cancers. The method was immunoSEQ multiplex PCR; TCRdb's version includes in-frame clones alone and lacks a portion of them. The repertoire has 60,000 to 70,000 clones, roughly 88% of them found once; the top ten carry approximately 1%. The sequencing used CD4+ or CD8+ T cells sorted from blood, collected in a trial of the OX40 agonist ivuxolimab. The receptors come from an adult with an advanced solid tumor such as melanoma, head and neck, liver or kidney cancer.

The chain carries TRBV5-1 and TRBJ2-5, with D maybe TRBD1 (5 bases). V lost 1 base to trimming and J lost 9 bases, with 19 bases between them. This CDR3 is 15 amino acids long. Looked up from germline, CDR1 is SGHRS and CDR2 is YFSETQ. The CDR3 sequence is CASSLTIGPQGAQYF. The CDR3 DNA follows: TGCGCCAGCAGCTTGACTATCGGACCTCAAGGGGCCCAGTACTTC.

The V and J genes are TRBV11-2 and TRBJ2-2; TRBD2 aligns across 10 bases. The germline CDR1 and CDR2 sequences are SGHAT and FQNNGV. Trimming took 5 bases from V and 3 from J; bases not matched to a gene: 9. The CDR3 consists of 17 residues. Here the CDR3 DNA reads TGTGCCAGCAGCACCTTCGGACTAGCGGAATACACCGGGGAGCTGTTTTTT. As protein: CASSTFGLAEYTGELFF. The complete variable domain, with remaining parts taken from reference TRBV11-2 and TRBJ2-2, reads EAGVAQSPRYKIIEKRQSVAFWCNPISGHATLYWYQQILGQGPKLLIQFQNNGVVDDSQLPKDRFSAERLKGVDSTLKIQPAKLEDSAVYLCASSTFGLAEYTGELFFGEGSRLTVL.

The chain has TRBV6-1 and TRBJ1-1; TRBD1 aligns across 7 bases. Germline-derived CDR1 and CDR2 are MNHNS and SASEGT. V was pared by 1 base and J by 4 bases, with 6 bases of the junction left unmatched. The CDR3 spans 15 residues. The CDR3: CASSEGAGGGTEAFF. CDR3 in DNA: TGTGCCAGCAGTGAAGGGGCAGGGGGTGGCACTGAAGCTTTCTTT.

V is TRBV6-1 and J is TRBJ2-3, with D tentatively TRBD1 (10 bases). CDR3 length: 18 residues. Trimming cost V 3 bases and J 8 bases, with 27 bases left between them. The germline CDR1 and CDR2 sequences are MNHNS and SASEGT. In nucleotides, the CDR3 is TGTGCCAGCAGTGAGGCGGGGGGGACAGGGGCTCGGTCGGGTACGCAGTATTTT. Its translation is CASSEAGGTGARSGTQYF.

This rearrangement joins TRBV19 to TRBJ2-1; 7 bases match TRBD2. This CDR3 spans 19 amino acids. The ends lost 0 bases at V and 0 bases at J; junction bases unmatched: 11. Germline-derived CDR1 and CDR2 are LNHDA and SQIVND (reference sequence). The CDR3 DNA is TGTGCCAGTAGTATAGACCGCGGCTGGGCGGGAGTCTCCTACAATGAGCAGTTCTTC. As protein: CASSIDRGWAGVSYNEQFF.

The V gene is TRBV5-1, the J gene TRBJ2-1, with 8 nucleotides matching TRBD2. V gave up 2 bases and J gave up 6 bases; unmatched junction bases: 4. From germline, CDR1 is SGHRS and CDR2 YFSETQ. The CDR3 covers 14 residues. The CDR3 protein is CASSLTLAANEQFF. The DNA of the CDR3 is TGCGCCAGCAGCTTAACACTAGCGGCCAATGAGCAGTTCTTC.

The V call is TRBV5-1, the J call TRBJ2-1, with D possibly being TRBD2 (5 bases). Germline loops: CDR1 SGHRS, CDR2 YFSETQ. Trimming removed 6 bases at V and 2 bases at J, with 12 bases between. The CDR3 totals 14 residues. CDR3 in DNA: TGCGCCAGCAACCCGGACTCCACCTACAATGAGCAGTTCTTC. Translation gives CASNPDSTYNEQFF.

V gene TRBV7-3 combines with J gene TRBJ2-1, with 7 positions matching TRBD2. The V and J ends lost 2 bases and 6 bases, in that order; junction bases with no gene match: 7. The CDR3 covers 15 residues. CDR1 is SGHTA and CDR2 is FQGTGA in the germline V gene. CDR3 sequence: CASSLSGGRGNEQFF. The CDR3, as DNA: TGTGCCAGCAGCTTATCGGGCGGGAGAGGCAATGAGCAGTTCTTC.

The chain joins TRBV9 to TRBJ1-3; possible D gene TRBD1, 6 bases. Trimming left V 5 bases short and J 1 base short, with 10 bases between. The CDR3 length is 14 residues. The germline V gene has CDR1 SGDLS and CDR2 YYNGEE. CDR3 DNA sequence: TGTGCCAGCAGTCTACAGGGTTCTGGAAACACCATATATTTT. Its translation is CASSLQGSGNTIYF.

This clone ranks as medium-sized. This chain connects TRBV2 to TRBJ1-3, with TRBD1 matching 9 bases. Trimming took 6 bases from V and 0 from J; bases not matched to a gene: 3. CDR3 length equals 15 residues. The germline V gene has CDR1 SNHLY and CDR2 FYNNEI. CDR3: CASSQDRGSGNTIYF. The CDR3 DNA is TGTGCCAGCAGCCAGGACAGGGGCTCTGGAAACACCATATATTTT.

The chain has TRBV18 and TRBJ1-1, with 7 bases matching TRBD1. CDR3 size: 19 residues. Germline CDR1 reads KGHSH; CDR2 reads LQKENI. V was pared by 6 bases and J by 0 bases, with 19 bases of the junction left unmatched. CDR3: CASSQTRTGPTSMNTEAFF. The CDR3 DNA sequence: TGTGCCAGCTCCCAAACAAGGACAGGCCCTACTTCCATGAACACTGAAGCTTTCTTT.

The chain uses TRBV5-1 and TRBJ2-3; D not certain. Trimming took off 1 base at V and 0 bases at J, with 9 bases between the two ends. Germline V gives CDR1 SGHRS, CDR2 YFSETQ. This CDR3 has 15 amino acids. The CDR3 DNA follows: TGCGCCAGCAGCTTGACACAGCCAAGCACAGATACGCAGTATTTT. It is translated as CASSLTQPSTDTQYF. Using reference TRBV5-1 and TRBJ2-3 for the parts outside the CDR3, the full variable domain is KAGVTQTPRYLIKTRGQQVTLSCSPISGHRSVSWYQQTPGQGLQFLFEYFSETQRNKGNFPGRFSGRQFSNSRSEMNVSTLELGDSALYLCASSLTQPSTDTQYFGPGTRLTVL.

The V gene is TRBV27, the J gene TRBJ2-7; 7 nucleotides agree with TRBD1. Germline trimming cut 1 base from V and 4 bases from J; bases unmatched to any gene: 4. The CDR3 extends over 14 amino acids. CDR1 is MNHEY and CDR2 is SMNVEV in the germline V gene (reference sequence). CDR3 sequence: CASSLYRDSYEQYF. CDR3 bases: TGTGCCAGCAGTTTATACCGGGACAGTTACGAGCAGTACTTC.

V and J are TRBV6-4 and TRBJ2-1, with a weak D call TRBD1 (6 bases). The V and J ends lost 6 bases and 9 bases respectively, with 18 bases between them. Germline CDR1 and CDR2: MRHNA and SNTAGT. This CDR3 has 14 residues. Here the CDR3 reads CASRVLRGSTEQFF. In DNA form, the CDR3 reads TGTGCCAGCAGAGTACTTAGGGGGTCGACTGAGCAGTTCTTC.

This clone was recorded once. The chain uses TRBV7-2 and TRBJ2-3; TRBD2 aligns across 10 bases. The CDR3 extends over 16 amino acids. The junction had 7 bases not matched to a gene; V was cut back by 5 bases and J by 2 bases. Germline CDR1 SGHTA, CDR2 FQGNSA. CDR3 amino acids: CASSPWTSGDTDTQYF. In DNA, the CDR3 is TGTGCCAGCAGCCCGTGGACTAGCGGAGACACAGATACGCAGTATTTT.